This T cell receptor beta chain was found in a study of identical twins. Addition of a universal primer site occurred through template switching, and cDNA carried unique molecular identifiers. TCRdb re-analysed the 5' RACE reads in MiXCR, keeping a single row per CDR3 protein. The sample consists of 350,000 or so distinct CDR3 sequences, around 9.7% of them appearing once. Healthy Caucasian donors formed the entire cohort. Germline V gives CDR1 DFQATT, CDR2 SNEGSKA (reference sequence). This CDR3 comprises 13 residues. Study-wide results and caveats: The study based its conclusions on cross-sectional statistical analysis and did not follow the same donors. In zero-insertion analyses, partial confounding could arise from invariant MAIT and iNKT cells.

Of note for this clonotype: Antigen unknown.

J is TRBJ2-3 and V is TRBV20-1, with a possible D match to TRBD1 (6 bases). The sequence came from a woman aged 45-60 years in good health. Specimen: naive T cells sorted from blood. Here the CDR3 reads CSTDRQWADTQYF. The DNA for the CDR3 is TGCAGCACAGACAGGCAGTGGGCAGATACGCAGTATTTT.